The 18 T cell receptor beta chains below come from one sample, sequenced in a study of blood T cell repertoires in COVID-19. Clones were sequenced by immunoSEQ multiplex PCR, and TCRdb holds only the in-frame ones, with some missing. The profile shows approximately 210,000 clones, about nine tenths of them singletons. The sample comprised peripheral blood. These receptors were obtained from a man between 65 and 85 years old with acute or convalescent COVID-19.

The J gene is TRBJ2-7, the V gene TRBV7-9; D might be TRBD2 (5 bases). From germline, CDR1 is SEHNR and CDR2 FQNEAQ (reference sequence). V shed 1 base and J shed 6 bases, with 22 bases lying between them. The CDR3 is made up of 17 amino acids. Written as DNA, the CDR3 is TGTGCCAGCAGCTTAGGGTCGGGTGGGAGAATGAGTGGCGAGCAGTACTTC. It translates to CASSLGSGGRMSGEQYF.

The chain uses TRBV7-8 and TRBJ2-7; 8 bases are a match to TRBD1. Germline assignment: CDR1 SGHVS and CDR2 FQNEAQ. This CDR3 is 20 amino acids long. The V and J ends lost 2 bases and 1 base, in that order; junction bases with no gene match: 19. In DNA form, the CDR3 reads TGTGCCAGCAGCTTATGGAGTGCAGGGGCAGGGGGCCGAGGGTCCTACGAGCAGTACTTC. Translated: CASSLWSAGAGGRGSYEQYF.

The rearrangement joins TRBV5-8 to TRBJ2-7; 13 positions match TRBD2. J lost 5 bases, V lost 2 bases, and 4 bases had no gene match. Germline CDR1 and CDR2: SGHTS and YDEGEE. The CDR3 loop spans 15 amino acids. Here the CDR3 DNA reads TGTGCCAGCAGCTTAGCTGGACTAGCGGGAGACGAGCAGTACTTC. It encodes CASSLAGLAGDEQYF. The variable domain in full, with the rest retrieved from reference TRBV5-8 and TRBJ2-7, is EAGVTQSPTHLIKTRGQQATLRCSPISGHTSVYWYQQALGLGLQFLLWYDEGEERNRGNFPPRFSGRQFPNYSSELNVNALELEDSALYLCASSLAGLAGDEQYFGPGTRLTVT.

A single count supports this clone. This chain uses TRBV28 with TRBJ1-2; D may be TRBD1 (5 bases). The CDR3 totals 13 residues. V was cut by 6 bases and J by 6 bases, with 14 bases left in between. The germline gives CDR1 MDHEN, CDR2 SYDVKM. CDR3 in DNA: TGTGCCAGCAGCCCTCAGGGTATCCATGGCTACACCTTC. As protein: CASSPQGIHGYTF.

In this sample, this clone turned up a few times. This chain connects TRBV10-3 to TRBJ1-1; 8 bases line up with TRBD1. Germline lookup yields CDR1 ENHRY and CDR2 SYGVKD. CDR3 length: 15 residues. V gave up 4 bases and J gave up 1 base; unmatched junction bases: 5. The CDR3 spells CAISAGGQANTEAFF. The CDR3 DNA is TGTGCCATCAGTGCGGGGGGACAGGCGAACACTGAAGCTTTCTTT.

In its sample, this clone was seen once. The sample carries other DNA sequences with the same CDR3. This chain joins TRBV5-1 and TRBJ2-3; D might be TRBD1 (6 bases). The V gene's germline CDR1 is SGHRS and CDR2 YFSETQ. V was pared by 2 bases and J by 2 bases, with 9 bases between. This CDR3 comprises 14 residues. In DNA, the CDR3 is TGCGCCAGCAGCTTAACAGGGTACACAGATACGCAGTATTTT. This gives the protein CASSLTGYTDTQYF.

V gene TRBV18 combines with J gene TRBJ2-7; 13 bases are shared with TRBD2. Germline values: CDR1 KGHSH, CDR2 LQKENI. V shed 6 bases and J 6 bases; nucleotides not matched to a gene: 11. The CDR3 runs 16 residues. DNA for the CDR3: TGTGCCAGCTCCCAGGGACTAGCGGGAAGGGAGTTCGAGCAGTACTTC. It translates to CASSQGLAGREFEQYF.

CDR3 nucleotide sequence: TGTGCCAGCAGTTTAAGAACAACGTCTAACTATGGCTACACCTTC. Translating it yields CASSLRTTSNYGYTF. The V and J genes are TRBV27 and TRBJ1-2; D not resolved. The CDR3 totals 15 residues. Per the germline V gene, CDR1 is MNHEY and CDR2 is SMNVEV (reference sequence). V dropped 2 bases and J dropped 0 bases, with 10 bases sitting between them.

V gene TRBV6-5 combines with J gene TRBJ2-7, with 9 nucleotides matching TRBD1. Unmatched junction bases numbered 2, after V lost 4 bases and J lost 4 bases. This CDR3 spans 13 amino acids. Germline V CDR1 and CDR2: MNHEY, SVGAGI. The CDR3 region is CASSWDREYEQYF. DNA for the CDR3: TGTGCCAGCAGTTGGGACAGGGAATACGAGCAGTACTTC.

The chain employs TRBV2 and TRBJ1-4; D call uncertain. The CDR3 spans 13 residues. Germline CDR1 is SNHLY and CDR2 is FYNNEI. V was cut by 7 bases and J by 8 bases, with 14 bases left in between. The CDR3 DNA reads TGTGCCAGCATTGGACCGGGATCGGAAAAACTGTTTTTT. Its protein product is CASIGPGSEKLFF.

The gene calls are TRBV7-9 and TRBJ2-1; tentative D call: TRBD1 (5 bases). Germline assignment: CDR1 SEHNR and CDR2 FQNEAQ (reference sequence). Trimming took 0 bases from V and 0 from J, leaving 12 bases between them. This CDR3 has 17 residues. This CDR3 is CASSLARGQGSYNEQFF. Here the CDR3 DNA reads TGTGCCAGCAGCTTAGCGCGTGGTCAGGGCTCCTACAATGAGCAGTTCTTC.

The J gene is TRBJ2-1, the V gene TRBV11-1, with D possibly TRBD1 on 6 matching bases. Germline CDR1 reads SGHAT; CDR2 reads FQDESV (reference sequence). This CDR3 has 13 residues. Trimming took off 6 bases at V and 10 bases at J, with 16 bases between the two ends. The CDR3 protein is CASSPNRVREQFF. The CDR3 nucleotides read TGTGCCAGCAGTCCGAACAGGGTGCGGGAGCAGTTCTTC.

The chain recombines TRBV5-6 with TRBJ1-1; no clear D gene. Germline lookup yields CDR1 SGHDT and CDR2 YYEEEE. The CDR3 sequence is 14 residues long. V lost 1 base to trimming and J lost 0 bases, with 7 bases between them. The CDR3 is CASSLPQMNTEAFF. The CDR3 DNA is TGTGCCAGCAGCTTGCCCCAGATGAACACTGAAGCTTTCTTT.

The chain joins TRBV5-1 to TRBJ2-2, with TRBD1 matching 12 bases. V was clipped by 5 bases and J by 6 bases; unmatched bases: 14. The CDR3 sequence is 18 residues long. Germline V gene sequence: CDR1 SGHRS, CDR2 YFSETQ. CDR3 nucleotides: TGCGCCAGCAGGACGGGGACAGGGGGCCTCCTAAGACCCGGGGAGCTGTTTTTT. This codes for CASRTGTGGLLRPGELFF.

The V call is TRBV29-1, the J call TRBJ2-7; D uncertain. The V and J ends lost 6 bases and 2 bases respectively, with 8 bases between them. The germline gives CDR1 SQVTM, CDR2 ANQGSEA. The CDR3 is made up of 11 amino acids. The CDR3 bases are TGCAGCGTAGCTCCCCCCTACGAGCAGTACTTC. Encoded protein: CSVAPPYEQYF.

A single count supports this clone. At one boundary the junction diverges from the germline segment, which might be a read error. The chain is built from TRBV7-2 and TRBJ1-1; 7 bases map to TRBD1. Germline values: CDR1 SGHTA, CDR2 FQGNSA. The CDR3 has 15 residues. The CDR3 spells CASSLAGTVNTEAFF. In DNA, the CDR3 is TGTGCCAGCAGCCTAGCTGGGACAGTGAACACTGAAGCTTTCTTT.

This rearrangement joins TRBV7-8 to TRBJ1-1; weak D call: TRBD1 (5 bases). The germline gives CDR1 SGHVS, CDR2 FQNEAQ. This CDR3 spans 14 amino acids. V was cut by 5 bases and J by 2 bases, with 12 bases left in between. The CDR3 protein is CASSLPGHNTEAFF. The CDR3 DNA is TGTGCCAGCAGCCTACCCGGACACAACACTGAAGCTTTCTTT.

The rearrangement uses TRBV27 and TRBJ2-7; 8 nucleotides agree with TRBD1. The junction had 8 bases not matched to a gene; V was cut back by 5 bases and J by 2 bases. This CDR3 has 15 residues. CDR1 MNHEY and CDR2 SMNVEV come from the germline V gene (reference sequence). The CDR3 region is CASSPSTGGTYEQYF. CDR3 DNA: TGTGCCAGCAGTCCTAGTACAGGGGGGACCTACGAGCAGTACTTC.